The 27 T cell receptor beta chains below come from one sample, sequenced in a study of T cell responses to AZD1222 COVID-19 vaccine. Assay used: immunoSEQ multiplex PCR; TCRdb lists only in-frame clones, some missing. The table lists about 55,000 clones, 70% to 90% of them singletons, with roughly 4% in the top ten. Sample: peripheral blood, taken on day 0 of AZD1222 vaccination. The receptors here all came from an adult in good health.

The V gene is TRBV19, the J gene TRBJ1-3, with TRBD1 matching over 9 bases. V was clipped by 3 bases and J by 0 bases; unmatched bases: 6. Germline V CDR1 and CDR2: LNHDA, SQIVND (reference sequence). The CDR3 sequence is 17 residues long. CDR3: CASSMGQGLLSGNTIYF. Written as DNA, the CDR3 is TGTGCCAGTAGTATGGGACAGGGCCTACTCTCTGGAAACACCATATATTTT.

The chain couples TRBV24-1 to TRBJ2-1; 10 positions match TRBD1. V trimming: 4 bases; J trimming: 3 bases; junction bases outside the gene matches: 5. Germline V gene sequence: CDR1 KGHDR, CDR2 SFDVKD. This CDR3 region has 16 residues. The CDR3 loop is CATSDSGTGDYNEQFF. In DNA, the CDR3 is TGTGCCACCAGTGACTCCGGGACAGGGGACTACAATGAGCAGTTCTTC.

The chain recombines TRBV3-1 (or the pseudogene TRBV3-2) with TRBJ2-3; 12 positions match TRBD2. The CDR3 is made up of 15 amino acids. CDR1 is LGHDT and CDR2 is YNNKEL in the germline V gene (reference sequence). J gave up 6 bases and V 6 bases, and 7 bases lay outside the gene matches. CDR3 sequence: CASRQKGTSGDTQYF. CDR3 bases: TGTGCCAGCAGACAAAAGGGGACTAGCGGGGATACGCAGTATTTT.

The chain recombines TRBV10-3 with TRBJ1-1; D remains unclear. The CDR3 is 13 amino acids. V was trimmed by 2 bases and J by 3 bases, leaving 7 bases between them. Per the germline V gene, CDR1 is ENHRY and CDR2 is SYGVKD. The CDR3 loop is CAISETEDTEAFF. For the CDR3, the DNA is TGTGCCATCAGTGAGACAGAGGACACTGAAGCTTTCTTT.

The rearrangement joins TRBV19 to TRBJ2-7; a possible D gene is TRBD1 (5 bases). Germline-derived CDR1 and CDR2 are LNHDA and SQIVND (reference sequence). V lost 5 bases to trimming and J lost 1 base, with 12 bases between them. The CDR3 extends over 14 amino acids. In nucleotides, the CDR3 is TGTGCCAGTAGTTCGTCGACAGCATCCTACGAGCAGTACTTC. This encodes CASSSSTASYEQYF. The entire variable domain, with the rest obtained from reference TRBV19 and TRBJ2-7, is as follows: DGGITQSPKYLFRKEGQNVTLSCEQNLNHDAMYWYRQDPGQGLRLIYYSQIVNDFQKGDIAEGYSVSREKKESFPLTVTSAQKNPTAFYLCASSSSTASYEQYFGPGTRLTVT.

CDR3 loop: CASRAGVLGTGQPQHF. Written as DNA, the CDR3 is TGTGCCAGTAGGGCGGGCGTTTTGGGGACCGGTCAGCCCCAGCATTTT. V and J are TRBV19 and TRBJ1-5; maybe TRBD1 (5 bases). CDR1 is LNHDA, CDR2 SQIVND, per germline (reference sequence). V was cut by 6 bases and J by 6 bases, with 21 bases left in between. This CDR3 has 16 residues.

V gene TRBV19 combines with J gene TRBJ2-7; no clear D gene. Germline V CDR1 and CDR2: LNHDA, SQIVND (reference sequence). With 5 bases removed from V and 4 bases from J, the gap between germline ends came to 18 bases. CDR3 length: 15 amino acids. CDR3 nucleotides: TGTGCCAGTAGTCCCGGCACGGGCCCATCTTACGAGCAGTACTTC. Its protein product is CASSPGTGPSYEQYF.

The V call is TRBV18, the J call TRBJ2-7, with D uncertain. V was shortened by 1 base and J by 1 base, with 8 bases between the two germline ends. The CDR3 is 14 amino acids. Germline lookup yields CDR1 KGHSH and CDR2 LQKENI. CDR3 loop: CASSPLTSSYEQYF. The DNA of the CDR3 is TGTGCCAGCTCACCACTTACATCTTCCTACGAGCAGTACTTC.

This clone turned up a few times. The J gene is TRBJ2-2, the V gene TRBV19, with 8 bases identical to TRBD2. Germline CDR1 and CDR2: LNHDA and SQIVND (reference sequence). CDR3 length: 15 residues. Unmatched junction bases numbered 3, after V lost 1 base and J lost 5 bases. The CDR3 region has the DNA TGTGCCAGTAGTATAGCGGGGGGGCATACCGGGGAGCTGTTTTTT. Its protein is CASSIAGGHTGELFF.

The rearrangement joins TRBV6-5 to TRBJ1-2, with D perhaps TRBD1 (6 bases). CDR1 MNHEY and CDR2 SVGAGI come from the germline V gene. Trimming cost V 0 bases and J 2 bases, with 10 bases left between them. The CDR3 is 15 amino acids. DNA for the CDR3: TGTGCCAGCAGTTACTCCCCAACAGGGAACTATGGCTACACCTTC. It yields the protein CASSYSPTGNYGYTF.

J is TRBJ1-5 and V is TRBV6-1, with D tentatively TRBD1 (5 bases). This CDR3 has 14 amino acids. Germline V lookup: CDR1 MNHNS, CDR2 SASEGT. Trimming removed 0 bases at V and 5 bases at J, with 8 bases between. Here the CDR3 DNA reads TGTGCCAGCAGTGAAGCAGGGACGGATCAGCCCCAGCATTTT. This sequence encodes CASSEAGTDQPQHF.

This sequence joins TRBV2 and TRBJ1-2; D is possibly TRBD1 (5 bases). Per germline, CDR1 SNHLY and CDR2 FYNNEI. The CDR3 loop spans 10 amino acids. Between the trimmed V and J ends, which lost 1 base and 11 bases, there was a span of 5 bases. The CDR3: CASSEGGYTF. Here the CDR3 DNA reads TGTGCCAGCAGTGAAGGGGGGTACACCTTC.

The V gene is TRBV7-9, the J gene TRBJ2-7; D perhaps matches TRBD2 (6 bases). The V gene lost 4 bases and the J gene lost 3 bases, with 13 bases spanning the gap. The CDR3 has 14 amino acids. CDR1 is SEHNR and CDR2 is FQNEAQ in the germline V gene (reference sequence). CDR3 sequence (DNA): TGTGCCAGCAGCTCCGGGACGGGGGACTACGAGCAGTACTTC. Translated, it gives CASSSGTGDYEQYF.

The CDR3 spells CAFTPGQGTRDTQYF. DNA for the CDR3: TGTGCCTTTACCCCGGGACAGGGTACCAGAGATACGCAGTATTTT. The chain couples TRBV30 to TRBJ2-3; 9 positions agree with TRBD1. Germline CDR1 is GTSNPN and CDR2 is SVGIG (reference sequence). The J segment lost 5 bases and the V segment lost 7 bases, leaving 13 bases of the junction unmatched. This CDR3 contains 15 residues. Together with reference TRBV30 and TRBJ2-3, the CDR3 gives the full variable domain: SQTIHQWPATLVQPVGSPLSLECTVEGTSNPNLYWYRQAAGRGLQLLFYSVGIGQISSEVPQNLSASRPQDRQFILSSKKLLLSDSGFYLCAFTPGQGTRDTQYFGPGTRLTVL.

The CDR3 sequence: CASSFRGRGSYNEQFF. The CDR3 nucleotides are TGTGCCAGCAGTTTCCGCGGACGGGGCTCCTACAATGAGCAGTTCTTC. The chain uses TRBV27 and TRBJ2-1, with a weak D call TRBD2 (5 bases). This CDR3 has 16 amino acids. Germline loops: CDR1 MNHEY, CDR2 SMNVEV (reference sequence). The ends were cut back, 3 bases at V and 0 bases at J, with 12 bases in the middle.

This chain connects TRBV7-8 to TRBJ1-1; a possible D gene is TRBD1 (5 bases). V gave up 6 bases and J gave up 4 bases, with 12 bases separating them. This CDR3 spans 13 amino acids. Germline assignment: CDR1 SGHVS and CDR2 FQNEAQ. The CDR3 region has the DNA TGTGCCAGCAGGCCTACAGGCCGCACTGAAGCTTTCTTT. This sequence encodes CASRPTGRTEAFF.

The rearrangement uses TRBV7-9 and TRBJ1-1; perhaps TRBD1 as D (5 bases). Germline CDR1 and CDR2: SEHNR and FQNEAQ (reference sequence). Trimming took 5 bases from V and 1 from J, leaving 5 bases between them. This CDR3 has 12 residues. The CDR3 is CASSQGNTEAFF. CDR3 nucleotide sequence: TGTGCCAGCAGCCAGGGGAACACTGAAGCTTTCTTT. Drawing the rest from reference TRBV7-9 and TRBJ1-1, the complete variable domain is DTGVSQNPRHKITKRGQNVTFRCDPISEHNRLYWYRQTLGQGPEFLTYFQNEAQLEKSRLLSDRFSAERPKGSFSTLEIQRTEQGDSAMYLCASSQGNTEAFFGQGTRLTVV.

J is TRBJ2-2 and V is TRBV4-3; TRBD2 is a possible D gene (5 bases). This CDR3 region has 15 residues. Trimming pared 4 bases from V and 4 bases from J, leaving 13 bases between. Germline lookup yields CDR1 LGHNA and CDR2 YSLEER. This CDR3 is CASSLREEVTGELFF. CDR3 nucleotides: TGCGCCAGCAGCCTAAGAGAGGAGGTCACCGGGGAGCTGTTTTTT.

This sequence joins TRBV10-2 and TRBJ2-7, with D possibly TRBD1 on 5 matching bases. V was shortened by 2 bases and J by 2 bases, with 10 bases between the two germline ends. There are 14 residues in the CDR3. Germline assignment: CDR1 WSHSY and CDR2 SAAADI. The CDR3 nucleotides read TGCGCCAGCAGTGAGACGGACACCACCTACGAGCAGTACTTC. This gives the protein CASSETDTTYEQYF.

The chain uses TRBV18 and TRBJ2-2; D is ambiguous. Germline V gene data show CDR1 as KGHSH and CDR2 as LQKENI. Trimming left V 2 bases short and J 4 bases short, with 11 bases between. The CDR3 extends over 15 amino acids. Here the CDR3 DNA reads TGTGCCAGCTCACCAAACGGCGATGTCACCGGGGAGCTGTTTTTT. Amino acid sequence: CASSPNGDVTGELFF.

This chain links TRBV24-1 with TRBJ1-1; D perhaps matches TRBD1 (6 bases). CDR1 KGHDR and CDR2 SFDVKD come from the germline V gene. V shed 4 bases and J shed 10 bases, with 21 bases lying between them. CDR3 length equals 15 residues. CDR3 coding DNA: TGTGCCACCAGTGACTCAGGGGACACCAGGTCCCCAGCTTTCTTT. This gives the protein CATSDSGDTRSPAFF.

The chain carries TRBV6-5 and TRBJ2-7; a weak D match, TRBD2 (6 bases). The germline V and J ends were trimmed by 2 bases and 4 bases, with 12 bases remaining between them. CDR3 length equals 14 residues. CDR1 and CDR2 from the germline V gene are MNHEY and SVGAGI. DNA for the CDR3: TGTGCCAGCAGTTACGACGGCGCGGGATACGAGCAGTACTTC. As protein: CASSYDGAGYEQYF.

This chain links TRBV14 with TRBJ1-2, with 9 bases lining up with TRBD1. V gave up 0 bases and J gave up 7 bases; unmatched junction bases: 3. The CDR3 has 14 residues. CDR1 and CDR2 from the germline V gene are SGHDN and FVKESK. CDR3 DNA: TGTGCCAGCAGCCAAGACCGGACAGGGGCTGGCTACACCTTC. Translating it yields CASSQDRTGAGYTF.

The chain employs TRBV5-1 and TRBJ1-6; D remains unclear. The CDR3 runs 15 residues. V dropped 0 bases and J dropped 7 bases, with 11 bases sitting between them. Per germline, CDR1 SGHRS and CDR2 YFSETQ. CDR3 coding DNA: TGCGCCAGCAGCTTGGAGCAGGTGGGGAATTCACCCCTCCACTTT. Translating gives CASSLEQVGNSPLHF.

This sequence joins TRBV6-5 and TRBJ1-5; unclear D gene. The V end lost 6 bases, the J end lost 6 bases, and 15 bases lay between the germline ends. This CDR3 comprises 14 residues. Germline V CDR1 and CDR2: MNHEY, SVGAGI. CDR3 DNA: TGTGCCAGCAGCCGACTCTCCATACGTCAGCCCCAGCATTTT. This sequence encodes CASSRLSIRQPQHF.

The rearrangement uses TRBV18 and TRBJ2-1, with D possibly TRBD1 on 6 matching bases. Germline CDR1 and CDR2: KGHSH and LQKENI. Trimming stripped 3 bases from V and 4 bases from J, with 16 bases between. This CDR3 has 16 residues. CDR3 region: CASSPSGTRMYNEQFF. The CDR3 nucleotides read TGTGCCAGCTCACCCTCCGGGACAAGGATGTACAATGAGCAGTTCTTC.

J is TRBJ2-3 and V is TRBV5-1; 9 bases are shared with TRBD2. The V gene's germline CDR1 is SGHRS and CDR2 YFSETQ. Trimming at V came to 0 bases and at J to 4 bases, leaving 6 bases not matched to a gene. CDR3 size: 16 residues. CDR3 nucleotide sequence: TGCGCCAGCAGCTTGGGGGCTAGCGGGGATCCAGATACGCAGTATTTT. Translating it yields CASSLGASGDPDTQYF.